This note documents a single T cell receptor (beta chain) sequence. The authors' processing: Estimates of nucleated cell counts were drawn from the amplification of reference gene primers. TCRdb keeps only in-frame clones here, not all; method: immunoSEQ multiplex PCR. V and J calls and clone size are those listed in that table; D and trimming were worked out from the DNA. Of some 150,000 clones listed, 82% are singletons. The data were obtained in a study of blood T cell repertoires in COVID-19. Study-level information: The United States, Italy and Spain provided the acute and convalescent COVID-19 samples. T cells, B-cell-depleted T cells, or PBMCs supplied cDNA or gDNA.

The germline V gene encodes CDR1 LNHDA and CDR2 SQIVND (reference sequence). Trimming took 6 bases from V and 6 from J; bases not matched to a gene: 14. This CDR3 is 16 amino acids long. The chain joins TRBV19 to TRBJ2-7; 10 bases fit TRBD2. Sequenced material: peripheral blood. The sequence was collected from a woman aged 70-85 years with acute or convalescent COVID-19. CDR3 coding DNA: TGTGCCAGTAGAGGATTAGCGGGGGGAACCCCTGGCGAGCAGTACTTC. This encodes CASRGLAGGTPGEQYF.